This entry lists 5 T cell receptor beta chains sequenced from one sample in a study of blood T cell repertoires in COVID-19. Clones were read by immunoSEQ multiplex PCR, and TCRdb kept only the in-frame ones, dropping some. Of approximately 100,000 clones listed, around 89% are singletons. The specimen sequenced was peripheral blood. These receptors were obtained from a human donor with acute or convalescent COVID-19. The donor label of this sample is uncertain.

This clone was detected a few times. This chain connects TRBV19 to TRBJ1-1, with TRBD1 as a possible D gene (5 bases). The V end was cut by 5 bases, the J end by 4 bases, with 14 bases between. The CDR3 sequence is 14 residues long. Germline assignment: CDR1 LNHDA and CDR2 SQIVND (reference sequence). For the CDR3, the DNA is TGTGCCAGTAGTCCCCAGGGTGGTCGCACTGAAGCTTTCTTT. Its translation: CASSPQGGRTEAFF.

In DNA, the CDR3 is TGTGCCAGCAGCTTCTCGCCAGCGGCCAGCTACAATGAGCAGTTCTTC. It translates to CASSFSPAASYNEQFF. This chain joins TRBV7-9 and TRBJ2-1, with D perhaps matching TRBD2 (5 bases). V lost 3 bases, J lost 3 bases, and 15 bases lay in between. This CDR3 has 16 amino acids. CDR1 is SEHNR, CDR2 FQNEAQ, per germline (reference sequence).

The chain recombines TRBV7-2 with TRBJ1-1; TRBD1 is a possible D gene (6 bases). Germline CDR1 SGHTA, CDR2 FQGNSA. The CDR3 loop spans 15 amino acids. Trimming cost V 0 bases and J 1 base, with 9 bases left between them. Here the CDR3 reads CASSLARTANTEAFF. The CDR3 DNA reads as TGTGCCAGCAGCTTAGCGCGGACAGCGAACACTGAAGCTTTCTTT.

CDR3 sequence reads: CASKQQGVSYEQYF. The CDR3 DNA is TGTGCCAGCAAGCAACAGGGCGTCTCCTACGAGCAGTACTTC. V usage is TRBV3-1 (or the pseudogene TRBV3-2) and J usage is TRBJ2-7; D is possibly TRBD1 (6 bases). Trimming cost V 7 bases and J 0 bases, with 13 bases left between them. The germline gives CDR1 LGHDT, CDR2 YNNKEL (reference sequence). This CDR3 contains 14 residues.

This chain links TRBV18 with TRBJ1-1; 10 bases line up with TRBD1. CDR3 size: 14 residues. Germline loops: CDR1 KGHSH, CDR2 LQKENI. Trimming cost V 5 bases and J 2 bases; bases outside gene matches: 2. For the CDR3, the DNA is TGTGCCAGCTCAAGGGACAGGGGCAACACTGAAGCTTTCTTT. It specifies CASSRDRGNTEAFF.